The sequence of this T cell receptor beta chain was determined in a study of preoperative IRX-2 immunotherapy in early breast cancer. A few counts support this clone. Treatment denoted: preoperative locoregional IRX-2 cytokine immunotherapy. Germline CDR1 and CDR2: SGHNT and YENEEA. The CDR3 loop spans 15 amino acids. V was cut by 5 bases and J by 2 bases, with 14 bases left in between. Assay: immunoSEQ multiplex PCR; the TCRdb copy retains only in-frame clones and omits some. This repertoire shows 35,000 to 40,000 clones, roughly 80% found once; its top ten account for approximately 1.5%. The sample here was lymph node tissue, taken after IRX-2 immunotherapy. The receptor was isolated from a human donor with breast cancer. This chain links TRBV11-3 with TRBJ2-3; D might be TRBD1 (7 bases). The CDR3 bases are TGTGCCAGCAGCGCGGGACAGACTCCCACAGATACGCAGTATTTT. This encodes CASSAGQTPTDTQYF.